This entry describes one T cell receptor beta chain. This clonotype was picked up a small number of times. Its antigen specificity is not known. Within one base of it there is no much larger clone, and no base qualities were kept. The listed sequencing device is Illumina HiSeq 2500. Quantitative 5'-RACE with molecular barcodes was the method used to prepare the TCR beta libraries. As for the original processing: To identify disease-linked TCR variants, a new computational method was used, one built on a probabilistic model of VDJ rearrangement. Using fastp at Q25 and MiXCR, TCRdb reprocessed the public reads and kept productive beta chains. Each CDR3 protein appears once, grouped with its most common genes and DNA. These V and J calls derive from TCRdb rather than the authors' analysis. Counted in this sample were hundreds of thousands of distinct CDR3 sequences; more than 9.5% of them appeared once. Together, the top ten hold about 6.5% of the sample.

This specimen comes from a study of CD8 T cells in ankylosing spondylitis (dated by TCRdb to 2016 to 2017). For the study in its entirety: The study set out to find disease-linked TCR variants by profiling T cell receptor beta repertoires in ankylosing spondylitis patients and healthy donors. In total, the full study cohort was made up of 85 to 140 healthy donors and about two dozen ankylosing spondylitis patients. Peripheral blood was sampled, and synovial fluid was also collected from ankylosing spondylitis patients. General findings and caveats noted by the study authors: According to the report, matched synovial fluid samples from ankylosing spondylitis patients were significantly enriched for the disease-linked clones. Some TCR beta motif variants had previously been reported in synovial fluid and blood of reactive arthritis patients, which suggested common disease-initiation mechanisms. The disease-linked clones had a CD8+ phenotype and were found at relatively low frequencies in peripheral blood. Blood from ankylosing spondylitis patients appeared to be characterized by a TCR beta motif composed of under 10 highly homologous amino acid variants.

Its CDR3 holds 13 amino acids, cysteine through phenylalanine. CDR3 DNA only is kept here, 39 bases in frame from base 1. Ends trimmed: V by 11 bases, J by 0 bases; bases unmatched to a gene: 4. CDR1 and CDR2 are read off the germline V gene as KGHDR and SFDVKD. The chain joins TRBV24-1 to TRBJ2-3, with TRBD2 matching 7 junction bases. The sequencing input was blood, either unsorted or a sorted T cell fraction (not recorded which). The TCR sequence derives from a male donor with ankylosing spondylitis. The CDR3 corresponds to CAIREDSTDTQYF. The nucleotides read TGTGCCATACGGGAGGATAGCACAGATACGCAGTATTTT.